This T cell receptor (beta chain) appears in the sequencing data of a study of T cells after yellow fever vaccination. Study context: It was SMART-Seq v4 Ultra Low Input that prepared the fractions with low cell numbers.

The CDR3 runs 14 residues. With V trimmed by 7 bases and J by 3 bases, 5 bases remained unmatched. This clonotype was seen more than once but under ten times. Its matching antigen is unknown. Study findings and constraints: Post-booster reappearance was seen for most primary-vaccination clones (96% CD4, 85% to 90% CD8).

Template switching by 5'RACE produced TCR cDNA, adding a universal primer site and UMIs. From the 5' RACE reads, TCRdb called clonotypes with MiXCR, one entry per CDR3 protein. This sample has 200,000 to 250,000 distinct CDR3 sequences, with 2.5% to 3.5% found just once. The sample here was CD4+ T cells sorted from PBMCs, taken 10 days after the yellow fever booster vaccination. V and J are TRBV12-3 or TRBV12-4 and TRBJ1-1; TRBD1 matches at 10 bases. This TCR came from a man younger than 35 who received the YFV17D yellow fever vaccine. This CDR3 is CASTKGQGYTEAFF. The CDR3 nucleotides read TGTGCCAGCACCAAGGGACAGGGGTACACTGAAGCTTTCTTT.